This T cell receptor beta chain was retrieved from a study of control samples from healthy donors and cancer patients. The CDR3 extends over 12 amino acids. CDR1 is MDHEN and CDR2 is SYDVKM in the germline V gene. V lost 3 bases and J 10 bases, leaving 12 bases between the germline ends. Generated by immunoSEQ multiplex PCR, the TCRdb table keeps only in-frame clones and is missing some. The sample includes 78,000 or so clones, less than 90% of them seen just once. Source material: blood. This sequence originates from a woman aged 45-59 years in good health. The chain is built from TRBV28 and TRBJ1-1; D possibly corresponds to TRBD1 (6 bases). The CDR3 sequence: CASSLGGPPAFF. CDR3 coding DNA: TGTGCCAGCAGTTTGGGGGGGCCACCAGCTTTCTTT.